Each of the 5 T cell receptor beta chains below was sequenced from the same sample in a study of blood T cell repertoires in COVID-19. The protocol was immunoSEQ multiplex PCR, while the TCRdb copy is restricted to in-frame clones and leaves out a portion. Of approximately 330,000 clones in the sample, 87% were seen once. Material: peripheral blood. These receptors were collected from a man aged 25-40 years with COVID-19, enrolled during active disease.

This clone was recorded once. J is TRBJ2-3 and V is TRBV23-1; 15 bases line up with TRBD2. TRBV23-1 is marked as an open reading frame, function uncertain. The V segment lost 0 bases and the J segment 3 bases; nucleotides outside the gene matches: 19. The CDR3 runs to 23 residues. CDR3 nucleotides: TGCGCCAGCAGTCAATCCCCTTCCGGACTAGCGGGAGGGCCGGGGGAATGGACAGATACGCAGTATTTT. Translating gives CASSQSPSGLAGGPGEWTDTQYF.

J is TRBJ1-6 and V is TRBV18, with D possibly matching TRBD1 (5 bases). Deletions cut 3 bases from V and 10 bases from J, with 16 bases between. There are 15 residues in the CDR3. Germline loops: CDR1 KGHSH, CDR2 LQKENI. CDR3 sequence reads: CASSPRGTDGSPLHF. The CDR3 DNA sequence: TGTGCCAGCTCACCCCGGGGGACGGATGGGTCACCCCTCCACTTT.

The J gene is TRBJ2-7, the V gene TRBV25-1; the D gene is possibly TRBD1 (6 bases). Per the germline V gene, CDR1 is MGHDK and CDR2 is SYGVNS. Deletions cut 10 bases from V and 3 bases from J, with 10 bases between. The CDR3 contains 11 residues. The CDR3 loop is CAISQGYEQYF. In DNA form, the CDR3 reads TGTGCCATCTCACAGGGCTACGAGCAGTACTTC.

The V and J genes are TRBV6-5 and TRBJ1-1; D ambiguous. The CDR3 runs 12 residues. Germline-derived CDR1 and CDR2 are MNHEY and SVGAGI. V lost 8 bases and J lost 1, with 8 bases in between. The CDR3 reads CASGTPNTEAFF. As DNA, the CDR3 is TGTGCCAGCGGCACGCCGAACACTGAAGCTTTCTTT.

The chain is built from TRBV7-9 and TRBJ2-5; TRBD1 agrees at 10 bases. The CDR3 runs 15 residues. V gave up 5 bases and J gave up 4 bases; unmatched junction bases: 7. Germline V gene sequence: CDR1 SEHNR, CDR2 FQNEAQ (reference sequence). The CDR3 sequence: CASSLGRDRGETQYF. In DNA, the CDR3 is TGTGCCAGCAGCCTGGGTAGGGACAGGGGAGAGACCCAGTACTTC.